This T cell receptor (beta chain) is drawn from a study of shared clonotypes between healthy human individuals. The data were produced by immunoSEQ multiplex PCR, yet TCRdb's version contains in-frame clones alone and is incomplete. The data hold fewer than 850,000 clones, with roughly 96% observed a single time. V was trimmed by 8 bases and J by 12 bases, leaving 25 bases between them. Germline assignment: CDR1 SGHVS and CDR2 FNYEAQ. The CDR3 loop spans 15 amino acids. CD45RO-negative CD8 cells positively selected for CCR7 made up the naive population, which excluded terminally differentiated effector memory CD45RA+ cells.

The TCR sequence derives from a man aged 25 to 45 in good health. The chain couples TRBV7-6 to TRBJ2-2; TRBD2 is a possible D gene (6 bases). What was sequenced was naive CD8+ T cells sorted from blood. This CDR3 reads CASHPEGPVNLKLFF. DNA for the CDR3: TGTGCCAGCCATCCGGAGGGGCCCGTTAATTTAAAGCTGTTTTTT.